This is a list of T cell receptor beta chains from one sample in a study of CD8 T cells in Susac syndrome. TCRdb itself ran the immunoSEQ multiplex PCR reads through MiXCR, one entry per CDR3 protein. Of roughly 200,000 distinct CDR3 sequences listed, 95% are singletons. The sequencing sample was made of CD4+ T cells from PBMCs. These receptors were collected from a human donor with multiple sclerosis. CDR3s include the opening cysteine and the closing phenylalanine or tryptophan. D genes are given only for firm matches. Expanded clones get a size class; other rows say once, few or many, or leave the size out.

len,abundance,j_gene,d_gene,v_gene,CDR3nt,CDR3aa
14,.,TRBJ2-4,.,TRBV25-1,TGTGCCAGCAGTGTTAGATCGGGTCGGGACATTCAGTACTTC,CASSVRSGRDIQYF
15,.,TRBJ2-1,TRBD2,TRBV11-2,TGTGCCAGCAGCCCCGCGGGACTAGCGGGCAATGAGCAGTTCTTC,CASSPAGLAGNEQFF
14,.,TRBJ2-5,TRBD1,TRBV29-1,TGCAGCGTCCCGGACAGGGGGCAAGGAGAGACCCAGTACTTC,CSVPDRGQGETQYF
11,.,TRBJ2-5,.,TRBV11-1,TGTGCCAGCAGCTTGGACGGAACCCAGTACTTC,CASSLDGTQYF
14,.,TRBJ2-1,TRBD2,TRBV6-6,TGTGCCAGTACGACTAGCGGGGGGCACAATGAGCAGTTCTTC,CASTTSGGHNEQFF
14,once,TRBJ1-5,.,TRBV20-1,TGCAGTGCTAGAGGTGGGCAGGGCAATCAGCCCCAGCATTTT,CSARGGQGNQPQHF
17,.,TRBJ2-1,TRBD1,TRBV4-2,TGTGCCAGCAGCCAAGAACCGGACAGGGTGGCCTACAATGAGCAGTTCTTC,CASSQEPDRVAYNEQFF
14,.,TRBJ1-1,TRBD1,TRBV27,TGTGCCAGCAGTTTGGTACAGGGGGCCACTGAAGCTTTCTTT,CASSLVQGATEAFF
14,.,TRBJ1-6,.,TRBV27,TGTGCCAGCAGTCCTCGACAGGATAATTCACCCCTCCACTTT,CASSPRQDNSPLHF
16,once,TRBJ2-6,TRBD2,TRBV5-1,TGCGCCACCCATAGCGGGGGACCCTCTGGGGCCAACGTCCTGACTTTC,CATHSGGPSGANVLTF
14,.,TRBJ1-5,.,TRBV29-1,TGCAGCGTGGGGGGGACGGCGGGAGGAATCGCCCAGCATTTT,CSVGGTAGGIAQHF
17,.,TRBJ2-1,.,TRBV23-1,TGCGCCAGCAGACCGCGTTCAACGGGCAAGGGGGGTAATGAGCAGTTCTTC,CASRPRSTGKGGNEQFF
16,.,TRBJ2-5,.,TRBV12-3/TRBV12-4,TGTGCCAGCAGTTTAGGTGGAGGGGTTGGGAGAGAGACCCAGTACTTC,CASSLGGGVGRETQYF
15,.,TRBJ2-1,TRBD2,TRBV18,TGTGCCAGCTCACCAAACGGACTAGGGCGCGGCAGGCAGTTCTTC,CASSPNGLGRGRQFF
13,.,TRBJ1-1,.,TRBV29-1,TGCAGCGTTGTTGCCGGTCGGTACACTGAAGCTTTCTTT,CSVVAGRYTEAFF
15,.,TRBJ2-4,.,TRBV29-1,TGCAGCGTATTCGTCTCAGGGGCAGCCAAAAACATTCAGTACTTC,CSVFVSGAAKNIQYF
17,few,TRBJ1-1,TRBD1,TRBV5-4,TGTGCCAGCAGCCAGGGGAGGGGGCGAAGAAATATCTCTGAAGCTTTCTTT,CASSQGRGRRNISEAFF
15,.,TRBJ2-5,TRBD2,TRBV30,TGTGCCTGGAGTGGGGTAGCGGGGCCGGGGGAGACCCAGTACTTC,CAWSGVAGPGETQYF
15,.,TRBJ2-3,.,TRBV30,TGTGCCTGGAGTGTAAGAGGGGTACGCACAGATACGCAGTATTTT,CAWSVRGVRTDTQYF
12,.,TRBJ1-5,.,TRBV18,TGTGCCAGTGGAAAAAGGGATCAGCCCCAGCATTTT,CASGKRDQPQHF
13,.,TRBJ2-7,.,TRBV25-1,TGTGCCAGCAGTCGACCGGGATCCTACGAGCAGTACTTC,CASSRPGSYEQYF
14,.,TRBJ1-6,.,TRBV6-6,TGTGCCAGCAGTTACTCGAGCGCCGCCCCCTCCCTCCACTTT,CASSYSSAAPSLHF
15,.,TRBJ2-5,.,TRBV30,TGTGCCTGGAGTGGTCCGCATGGGTTAGGAGAGACCCAGTACTTC,CAWSGPHGLGETQYF
15,.,TRBJ2-5,.,TRBV3-1,TGTGCCAGCAGCCAAGACCGACAGTCAAGAGAGACCCAGTACTTC,CASSQDRQSRETQYF
14,.,TRBJ2-5,.,TRBV5-1,TGCGCCAGCAGCTTGGCTTCGACCCAAGAGACCCAGTACTTC,CASSLASTQETQYF
12,.,TRBJ1-1,TRBD1,TRBV5-4,TGTGCCAGCAGCTTGCAACAGGGGCGAGCTTTCTTT,CASSLQQGRAFF
13,.,TRBJ1-1,.,TRBV2,TGTGCCAGCAGTCCTCTGGGCCCGGGTGAAGCTTTCTTT,CASSPLGPGEAFF
14,.,TRBJ2-3,TRBD1,TRBV7-2,TGTGCCAGCAGCAAGGGGGCGGTCACAGATACGCAGTATTTT,CASSKGAVTDTQYF
12,few,TRBJ2-5,.,TRBV6-1,TGTGCCAGCAGTCTAAGTGCGGAGACCCAGTACTTC,CASSLSAETQYF
12,.,TRBJ1-4,.,TRBV29-1,TGCAGCGTATTACAGGGTAGTGAAAAACTGTTTTTT,CSVLQGSEKLFF
13,.,TRBJ2-2,.,TRBV2,TGTGCCAGCAAAACGGCGAACACCGGGGAGCTGTTTTTT,CASKTANTGELFF
12,.,TRBJ1-5,.,TRBV20-1,TGCAGTGCTAGTCCCCAGGGCGAGCCCCAGCATTTT,CSASPQGEPQHF
13,.,TRBJ1-6,.,TRBV20-1,TGCAGTGCCCGGGACGGATCTAATTCACCCCTCCACTTT,CSARDGSNSPLHF
14,.,TRBJ2-7,TRBD2,TRBV28,TGTGCCAGCAATAAGCGGGGGACGACCTACGAGCAGTACTTC,CASNKRGTTYEQYF
13,.,TRBJ2-2,.,TRBV20-1,TGCAGCGCAACCGGGACCTTCCCCGGGGAGCTGTTTTTT,CSATGTFPGELFF
14,.,TRBJ1-5,.,TRBV30,TGTGCCTGGAGTGTAGGGGCAGTAATTCAGCCCCAGCATTTT,CAWSVGAVIQPQHF